This is a list of T cell receptor beta chains from one sample in a study of cytomegalovirus exposure and HLA in healthy donors. Assay: immunoSEQ multiplex PCR; the TCRdb copy retains only in-frame clones and omits some. Seen here are 60,000 to 70,000 clones, just under 80% observed once, and the top ten hold 9% to 10%. Sequencing was carried out using PBMCs. The receptors were gathered from a middle-aged man in good health and CMV-seronegative. Each CDR3 is given with its conserved first and last residue. The order of the fields is J gene, clone size, D gene, V gene, CDR3 DNA, CDR3 protein. A D gene is named only where the DNA matches it firmly. Rows may omit the clone size; those that give it use once, few, many or a size class.

j_call: TRBJ2-2; clone_size: once; d_call: TRBD1; v_call: TRBV18; cdr3_nt: TGTGCCAGCTCACCAAGCGACAGGGAAGAACCCCCGGCCGGGGAGCTGTTTTTT; cdr3_aa: CASSPSDREEPPAGELFF
j_call: TRBJ1-5; clone_size: .; d_call: .; v_call: TRBV19; cdr3_nt: TGTGCCAGTAGGAAACTAAACAGGGTCGGGTACGGGTATAGCAATCAGCCCCAGCATTTT; cdr3_aa: CASRKLNRVGYGYSNQPQHF
j_call: TRBJ2-7; clone_size: .; d_call: .; v_call: TRBV13; cdr3_nt: TGTGCCAGCAGCTTCCTCCCGACTAAAACTTCCTACGAGCAGTACTTC; cdr3_aa: CASSFLPTKTSYEQYF
j_call: TRBJ2-3; clone_size: .; d_call: .; v_call: TRBV4-1; cdr3_nt: TGCGCCAGCAGCCAAGGGGGTTGGGTAGCGGCTAGCACAGATACGCAGTATTTT; cdr3_aa: CASSQGGWVAASTDTQYF
j_call: TRBJ2-5; clone_size: .; d_call: TRBD1; v_call: TRBV18; cdr3_nt: TGTGCCAGCTCACCAAACCTCAGGGGGCAAGAGACCCAGTACTTC; cdr3_aa: CASSPNLRGQETQYF
j_call: TRBJ2-6; clone_size: .; d_call: .; v_call: TRBV2; cdr3_nt: TGTGCCAGCAGCTTGGCCGGGGCCAACGTCCTGACTTTC; cdr3_aa: CASSLAGANVLTF
j_call: TRBJ2-3; clone_size: .; d_call: .; v_call: TRBV7-2; cdr3_nt: TGTGCCAGCAGCGCCCAGGTCCTAAGCACAGATACGCAGTATTTT; cdr3_aa: CASSAQVLSTDTQYF
j_call: TRBJ2-3; clone_size: .; d_call: TRBD2; v_call: TRBV19; cdr3_nt: TGTGCCAGTAGTATAGATCCTACTAGCGGTTGCACAGATACGCAGTATTTT; cdr3_aa: CASSIDPTSGCTDTQYF
j_call: TRBJ2-5; clone_size: few; d_call: .; v_call: TRBV11-2; cdr3_nt: TGTGCCAGCAGCCGTATCAATCCTAGGGGAGAGACCCAGTACTTC; cdr3_aa: CASSRINPRGETQYF
j_call: TRBJ2-2; clone_size: .; d_call: TRBD1; v_call: TRBV6-5; cdr3_nt: TGTGCCAGCAGTGAGGACAGGGCGACCGGGGAGCTGTTTTTT; cdr3_aa: CASSEDRATGELFF
j_call: TRBJ2-7; clone_size: few; d_call: TRBD2; v_call: TRBV2; cdr3_nt: TGTGCCAGCAGTGAAAGTAGCGGGGCCAACGAGCAGTACTTC; cdr3_aa: CASSESSGANEQYF
j_call: TRBJ1-2; clone_size: .; d_call: TRBD1; v_call: TRBV19; cdr3_nt: TGTGCCAGTAGTGTCCTCACAGGGGAGGGCTACACCTTC; cdr3_aa: CASSVLTGEGYTF
j_call: TRBJ2-3; clone_size: .; d_call: .; v_call: TRBV6-5; cdr3_nt: TGTGCCAGCACCCCCGGGGATGCAGATACGCAGTATTTT; cdr3_aa: CASTPGDADTQYF
j_call: TRBJ2-5; clone_size: .; d_call: .; v_call: TRBV6-5; cdr3_nt: TGTGCCAGCAGTGTGCCAGGTCAGCGGGAGACCCAGTACTTC; cdr3_aa: CASSVPGQRETQYF
j_call: TRBJ2-7; clone_size: .; d_call: .; v_call: TRBV5-1; cdr3_nt: TGCGCCAGCAGCTTGGCCGGAGGCGAGCAGTACTTC; cdr3_aa: CASSLAGGEQYF
j_call: TRBJ2-7; clone_size: .; d_call: TRBD2; v_call: TRBV7-4; cdr3_nt: TGTGCCAGCAGTCTAGAGAAGGGACGAAGGACTAGCGAAAGGTGCGAGCAGTACTTC; cdr3_aa: CASSLEKGRRTSERCEQYF
j_call: TRBJ2-5; clone_size: .; d_call: TRBD2; v_call: TRBV5-4; cdr3_nt: TGTGCCAGCAGCTTGGGCACTAGCGGGAGATGGCAAGAGACCCAGTACTTC; cdr3_aa: CASSLGTSGRWQETQYF
j_call: TRBJ1-1; clone_size: .; d_call: TRBD1; v_call: TRBV27; cdr3_nt: TGTGCCAGCAGGTATGACAGGGCCTGGGAGGTCACTGAAGCTTTCTTT; cdr3_aa: CASRYDRAWEVTEAFF
j_call: TRBJ2-1; clone_size: .; d_call: .; v_call: TRBV21-1; cdr3_nt: TGTGCCAGCAGCGATAACGCGGGACAGGGATACAATGAGCAGTTCTTC; cdr3_aa: CASSDNAGQGYNEQFF
j_call: TRBJ1-2; clone_size: few; d_call: .; v_call: TRBV5-1; cdr3_nt: TGCGCCAGCAGCCTGACGGGACTAAACTATGGCTACACCTTC; cdr3_aa: CASSLTGLNYGYTF
j_call: TRBJ2-1; clone_size: .; d_call: TRBD2; v_call: TRBV6-5; cdr3_nt: TGTGCCAGCAGTGGACGGACTAGCGGGAGGCAGTTCTTC; cdr3_aa: CASSGRTSGRQFF
j_call: TRBJ2-2; clone_size: .; d_call: .; v_call: TRBV9; cdr3_nt: TGTGCCAGCAGCGTAATTGGGGGGATGGGCGGGGAGCTGTTTTTT; cdr3_aa: CASSVIGGMGGELFF
j_call: TRBJ2-7; clone_size: .; d_call: TRBD2; v_call: TRBV25-1; cdr3_nt: TGTGCCAGCAGTTGGGACTACCCTGGAGGCGAGCAGTACTTC; cdr3_aa: CASSWDYPGGEQYF
j_call: TRBJ1-1; clone_size: .; d_call: TRBD1; v_call: TRBV6-5; cdr3_nt: TGTGCCAGCAGAAGGCCGGGACAGGGCGACCCTGAAGCTTTCTTT; cdr3_aa: CASRRPGQGDPEAFF
j_call: TRBJ1-1; clone_size: .; d_call: TRBD1; v_call: TRBV9; cdr3_nt: TGTGCCAGCAGCGGCGGGACAGGCACGAACACTGAAGCTTTCTTT; cdr3_aa: CASSGGTGTNTEAFF